This T cell receptor (beta chain) derives from a study of read filtering for tumor transcriptome and immune sequencing. From around 440 ng of RNA, a library with molecular barcoded alpha/delta and beta/gamma adaptors was made. TCRdb recomputed calls from the reads with MiXCR, one row per CDR3 protein. Of tens of thousands of distinct CDR3 sequences listed, roughly 13% are singletons. The CDR3 has 14 residues. Germline loops: CDR1 SEHNR, CDR2 FQNEAQ (reference sequence). General study findings and limits: In IR-seq, single-read clonotypes were around 80% of clonotypes but around 3.2% of reads.

Note on this clonotype: Its antigen is not known. A read error may produce the germline difference seen at one junction end.

The sequence was obtained from a donor at least 40 years old with multiple myeloma. The V and J genes are TRBV7-9 and TRBJ2-2; perhaps TRBD2 as D (7 bases). Specimen: a population of CD138-negative cells sorted from bone marrow. In DNA, the CDR3 is TGTGCCCCCGGGGGGCAGGTTTACACCGAGGAGCTGTTTTTT. This codes for CAPGGQVYTEELFF.